This TCR beta chain was sequenced during a study of identical twins. General observations from the study: Models underpredicted monozygotic twin sharing of out-of-frame TCR alpha. Less excess twin sharing appeared in beta out-of-frame sequences.

The CDR3 covers 15 residues. CDR1 and CDR2 from the germline V gene are KGHDR and SFDVKD. Trimming removed 4 bases from V and 5 bases from J; junction bases left unmatched: 5. This clonotype was seen a handful of times. Its antigen is still unknown. Template switching introduced a universal primer site, and the cDNA bore unique molecular identifiers. A single record per CDR3 protein comes from TCRdb applying MiXCR to the 5' RACE reads. This table has 400,000 to 550,000 distinct CDR3 sequences, 14% appearing once. All donors comprised healthy Caucasians. These data were also reused for a study on yellow fever vaccine responses in identical twins.

The sample comprised CD4+ T cells sorted from blood. This chain joins TRBV24-1 and TRBJ2-1; 9 nucleotides match TRBD2. The TCR was taken from a woman aged 18-35 years in good health. CDR3 nucleotides: TGTGCCACCAGTGAGTCCGGGACTAGCAACAATGAGCAGTTCTTC. This encodes CATSESGTSNNEQFF.